A single sample gave rise to the 10 T cell receptor beta chains below, sequenced in a study of T-cell reconstitution after alpha-beta-depleted transplantation in children. Unique molecular identifiers were used in preparing the TCRbeta library. MiXCR, applied by TCRdb to the PCR reads, yields one record per CDR3 protein. The sample has some 830,000 distinct CDR3 sequences; approximately 15% are singletons. The sequencing used PBMCs, mostly from graft donor cells, collected 360 days after TCRalphabeta/CD19-depleted stem cell transplant. These receptors all stem from a male patient between 10 and 17 years old who had a stem cell transplant for acute lymphoblastic leukemia, so the T cells may come from the graft donor.

The genes are TRBV7-9 and TRBJ2-1, with unresolved D. V dropped 5 bases and J dropped 8 bases, with 19 bases sitting between them. The CDR3 has 15 amino acids. In germline, CDR1 is SEHNR, CDR2 FQNEAQ (reference sequence). This CDR3 reads CASSRNRQISDEQFF. The CDR3, as DNA: TGTGCCAGCAGCAGGAATAGGCAGATCTCTGATGAGCAGTTCTTC.

V and J are TRBV11-2 and TRBJ2-7, with 8 bases identical to TRBD1. Germline values: CDR1 SGHAT, CDR2 FQNNGV. V gave up 6 bases and J gave up 0 bases; unmatched junction bases: 4. The CDR3 consists of 14 residues. The CDR3 DNA is TGTGCCAGCAGGCCAACAGGGGGCTCCTACGAGCAGTACTTC. Translation: CASRPTGGSYEQYF.

This clonotype was detected ten times or more. The gene calls are TRBV24-1 and TRBJ2-1; D is undetermined. CDR3 size: 12 residues. Trimming removed 2 bases at V and 4 bases at J, with 2 bases between. From germline, CDR1 is KGHDR and CDR2 SFDVKD. CDR3 in DNA: TGTGCCACCAGTGATTGGTACAATGAGCAGTTCTTC. Protein sequence: CATSDWYNEQFF.

The chain links TRBV18 to TRBJ2-5; tentative D call: TRBD1 (6 bases). V lost 3 bases to trimming and J lost 9 bases, with 14 bases between them. The CDR3 sequence is 13 residues long. Germline lookup yields CDR1 KGHSH and CDR2 LQKENI. For the CDR3, the DNA is TGTGCCAGCTCACCGGATACAGGGTTTGCCCAGTACTTC. The encoded protein is CASSPDTGFAQYF. Supplemented by reference TRBV18 and TRBJ2-5, the full variable domain reads NAGVMQNPRHLVRRRGQEARLRCSPMKGHSHVYWYRQLPEEGLKFMVYLQKENIIDESGMPKERFSAEFPKEGPSILRIQQVVRGDSAAYFCASSPDTGFAQYFGPGTRLLVL.

In its sample, this clonotype was seen a few times. The genes are TRBV14 and TRBJ2-2; 10 nucleotides match TRBD2. Germline V CDR1 and CDR2: SGHDN, FVKESK. The trim removed 2 bases at V and 5 bases at J, leaving 11 bases unmatched. The CDR3 sequence is 18 residues long. The CDR3 region is CASSQFLAGVLRTGELFF. The CDR3 DNA is TGTGCCAGCAGCCAATTCCTAGCGGGGGTTCTACGGACCGGGGAGCTGTTTTTT.

The rearrangement joins TRBV29-1 to TRBJ2-3; D tentatively reads TRBD1 or TRBD2 (5 bases each). Trimming took off 6 bases at V and 2 bases at J, with 18 bases between the two ends. CDR1 and CDR2 (germline): SQVTM, ANQGSEA. The CDR3 totals 15 residues. The CDR3 DNA reads as TGCAGCGTCGACGGGGCGAATAGGCTCACAGATACGCAGTATTTT. Its translation is CSVDGANRLTDTQYF.

The V call is TRBV7-2, the J call TRBJ2-7; the D is unclear. With 3 bases removed from V and 0 bases from J, the gap between germline ends came to 12 bases. There are 15 residues in the CDR3. Germline CDR1 is SGHTA and CDR2 is FQGNSA. Here the CDR3 DNA reads TGTGCCAGCAGCTTGGTCCAGCCTACCTCCTACGAGCAGTACTTC. This codes for CASSLVQPTSYEQYF.

This clonotype has at least ten counts. The genes are TRBV5-1 and TRBJ2-1; D is uncertain. V dropped 6 bases and J dropped 5 bases, with 9 bases sitting between them. The CDR3 extends over 12 amino acids. Germline V lookup: CDR1 SGHRS, CDR2 YFSETQ. CDR3 protein: CASKELDNEQFF. The CDR3 region has the DNA TGCGCCAGCAAGGAACTGGACAATGAGCAGTTCTTC. The variable domain in full, with the rest retrieved from reference TRBV5-1 and TRBJ2-1, is KAGVTQTPRYLIKTRGQQVTLSCSPISGHRSVSWYQQTPGQGLQFLFEYFSETQRNKGNFPGRFSGRQFSNSRSEMNVSTLELGDSALYLCASKELDNEQFFGPGTRLTVL.

The V call is TRBV7-2, the J call TRBJ2-5, with D tentatively TRBD1 (5 bases). The V end was cut by 3 bases, the J end by 2 bases, with 16 bases between. CDR1 SGHTA and CDR2 FQGNSA come from the germline V gene. The CDR3 contains 16 residues. The CDR3 region is CASSFSWWGGQETQYF. CDR3 DNA sequence: TGTGCCAGCAGCTTCTCATGGTGGGGCGGTCAAGAGACCCAGTACTTC.

This chain joins TRBV7-9 and TRBJ2-1; D possibly corresponds to TRBD2 (5 bases). Germline CDR1 reads SEHNR; CDR2 reads FQNEAQ (reference sequence). Trimming removed 3 bases from V and 7 bases from J, with 10 bases in between. The CDR3 runs 13 residues. CDR3 residues: CASSLGVTNEQFF. The CDR3 nucleotides are TGTGCCAGCAGCTTGGGAGTAACTAATGAGCAGTTCTTC.